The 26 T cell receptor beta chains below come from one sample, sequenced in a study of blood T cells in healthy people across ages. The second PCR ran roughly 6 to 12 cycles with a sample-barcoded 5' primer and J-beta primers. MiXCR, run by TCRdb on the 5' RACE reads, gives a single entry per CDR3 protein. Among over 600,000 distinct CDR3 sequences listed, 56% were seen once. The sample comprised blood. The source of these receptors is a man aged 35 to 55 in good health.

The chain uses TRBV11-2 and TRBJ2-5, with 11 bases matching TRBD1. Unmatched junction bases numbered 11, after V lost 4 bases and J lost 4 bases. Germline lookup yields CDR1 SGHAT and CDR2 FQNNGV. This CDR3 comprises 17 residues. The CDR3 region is CASSSGTGTGGVETQYF. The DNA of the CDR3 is TGTGCCAGCAGCTCCGGAACCGGGACAGGGGGAGTAGAGACCCAGTACTTC.

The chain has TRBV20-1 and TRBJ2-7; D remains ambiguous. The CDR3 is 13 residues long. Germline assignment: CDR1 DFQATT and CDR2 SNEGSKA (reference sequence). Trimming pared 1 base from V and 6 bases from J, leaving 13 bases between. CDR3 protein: CSARASRGSEQYF. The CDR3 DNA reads TGCAGTGCTAGAGCGTCACGAGGCAGCGAGCAGTACTTC.

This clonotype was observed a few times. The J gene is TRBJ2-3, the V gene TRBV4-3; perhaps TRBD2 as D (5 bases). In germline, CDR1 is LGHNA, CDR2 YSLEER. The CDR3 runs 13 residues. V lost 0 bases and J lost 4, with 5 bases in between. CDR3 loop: CASSQELADTQYF. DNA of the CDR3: TGCGCCAGCAGCCAAGAACTAGCAGATACGCAGTATTTT.

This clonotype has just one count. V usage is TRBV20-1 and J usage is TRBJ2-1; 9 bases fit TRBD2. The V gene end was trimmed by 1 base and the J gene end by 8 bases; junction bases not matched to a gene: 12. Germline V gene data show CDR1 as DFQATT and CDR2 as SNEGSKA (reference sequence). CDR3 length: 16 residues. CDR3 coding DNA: TGCAGTGCTAGAGCCGCGAGAGCGGGGGGCCAGGATGAGCAGTTCTTC. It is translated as CSARAARAGGQDEQFF.

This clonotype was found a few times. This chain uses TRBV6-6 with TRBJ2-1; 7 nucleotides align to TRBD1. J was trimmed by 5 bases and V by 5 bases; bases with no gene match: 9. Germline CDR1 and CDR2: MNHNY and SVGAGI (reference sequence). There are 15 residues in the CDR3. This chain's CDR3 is CASSPQGPHDNEQFF. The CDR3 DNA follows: TGTGCCAGCAGTCCACAGGGGCCCCACGACAATGAGCAGTTCTTC.

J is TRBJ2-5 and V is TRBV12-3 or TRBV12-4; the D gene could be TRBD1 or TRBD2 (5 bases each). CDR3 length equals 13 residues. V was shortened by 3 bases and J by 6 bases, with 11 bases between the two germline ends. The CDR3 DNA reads TGTGCCAGCAGTTTCAGGGACCCCAAGACCCAGTACTTC. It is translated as CASSFRDPKTQYF.

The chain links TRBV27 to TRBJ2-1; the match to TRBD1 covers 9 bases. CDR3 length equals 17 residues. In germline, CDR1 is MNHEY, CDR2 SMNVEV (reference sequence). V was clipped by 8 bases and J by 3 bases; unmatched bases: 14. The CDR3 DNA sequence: TGTGCCAGCCCACCCAGTCCGGGACAGGGATACTACAATGAGCAGTTCTTC. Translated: CASPPSPGQGYYNEQFF.

The CDR3 sequence is CSVEDPFGEGTYNEQFF. For the CDR3, the DNA is TGCAGCGTTGAAGATCCGTTTGGGGAGGGGACCTACAATGAGCAGTTCTTC. The V call is TRBV29-1, the J call TRBJ2-1; 7 bases align to TRBD2. After removal of 0 bases from V and 2 bases from J, the junction contained 10 bases not matched to a gene. Germline CDR1 is SQVTM and CDR2 is ANQGSEA. This CDR3 is built from 17 residues.

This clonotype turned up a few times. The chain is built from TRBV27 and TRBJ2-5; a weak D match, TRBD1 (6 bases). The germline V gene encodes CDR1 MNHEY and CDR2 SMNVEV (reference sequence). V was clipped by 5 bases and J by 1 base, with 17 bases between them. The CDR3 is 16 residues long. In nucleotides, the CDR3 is TGTGCCAGCAGTACACAACGGGACATGTTCCAAGAGACCCAGTACTTC. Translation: CASSTQRDMFQETQYF.

In nucleotides, the CDR3 is TGCGCCAGCAGCCAAAGACTAGCGGGAGCGGTGGAGAATGAGCAGTTCTTC. Amino acids: CASSQRLAGAVENEQFF. J is TRBJ2-1 and V is TRBV5-1, with 12 bases aligning to TRBD2. This CDR3 spans 17 amino acids. J gave up 7 bases and V 4 bases, and 12 bases lay outside the gene matches. Germline-derived CDR1 and CDR2 are SGHRS and YFSETQ.

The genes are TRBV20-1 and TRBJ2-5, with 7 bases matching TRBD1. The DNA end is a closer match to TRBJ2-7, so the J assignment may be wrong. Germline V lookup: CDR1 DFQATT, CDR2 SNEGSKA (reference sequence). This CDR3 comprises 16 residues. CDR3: CSAPRITGTASYEQYF. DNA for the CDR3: TGCAGTGCTCCCAGAATTACCGGGACAGCTTCCTACGAGCAGTACTTC.

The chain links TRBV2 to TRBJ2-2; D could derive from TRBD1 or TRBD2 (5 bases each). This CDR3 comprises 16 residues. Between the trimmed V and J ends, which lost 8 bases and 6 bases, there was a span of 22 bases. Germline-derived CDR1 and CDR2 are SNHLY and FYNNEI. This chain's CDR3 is CASRGNQGPVAGELFF. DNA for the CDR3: TGTGCCAGCCGTGGAAACCAGGGACCCGTGGCCGGGGAGCTGTTTTTT.

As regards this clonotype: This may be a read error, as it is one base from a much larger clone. CDR3 coding DNA: TGTGCCTGCAGCCCAGGGACTACCCAAGAGACCCAGTACTTC. It yields the protein CACSPGTTQETQYF. The chain links TRBV28 to TRBJ2-5, with TRBD2 matching over 7 bases. CDR3 length equals 14 residues. CDR1 MDHEN and CDR2 SYDVKM come from the germline V gene.

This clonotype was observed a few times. The CDR3: CASKLAGQNEQYF. The CDR3 coding sequence is TGTGCCAGCAAGCTAGCGGGACAGAACGAGCAGTACTTC. The chain is built from TRBV12-3 or TRBV12-4 and TRBJ2-7; 9 nucleotides match TRBD2. With 7 bases clipped from V and 5 bases from J, the junction kept 6 bases outside the gene matches. The CDR3 length is 13 residues.

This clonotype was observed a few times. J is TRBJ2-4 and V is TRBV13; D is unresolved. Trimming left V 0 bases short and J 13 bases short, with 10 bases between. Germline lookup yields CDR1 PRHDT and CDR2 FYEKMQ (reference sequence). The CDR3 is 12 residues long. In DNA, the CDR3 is TGTGCCAGCAGCTTAGGCTCGGTTGAGCAGTACTTC. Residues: CASSLGSVEQYF.

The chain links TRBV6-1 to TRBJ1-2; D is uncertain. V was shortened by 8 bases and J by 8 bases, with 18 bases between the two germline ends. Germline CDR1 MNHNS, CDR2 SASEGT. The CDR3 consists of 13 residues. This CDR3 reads CASPREAMDGYTF. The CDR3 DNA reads TGTGCCAGCCCTCGGGAGGCGATGGACGGCTACACCTTC.

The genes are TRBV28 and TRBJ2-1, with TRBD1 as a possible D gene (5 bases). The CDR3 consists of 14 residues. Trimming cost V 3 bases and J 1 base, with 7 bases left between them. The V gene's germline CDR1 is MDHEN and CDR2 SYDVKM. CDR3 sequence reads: CASSFQGSYNEQFF. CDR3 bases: TGTGCCAGCAGTTTTCAGGGTTCCTACAATGAGCAGTTCTTC.

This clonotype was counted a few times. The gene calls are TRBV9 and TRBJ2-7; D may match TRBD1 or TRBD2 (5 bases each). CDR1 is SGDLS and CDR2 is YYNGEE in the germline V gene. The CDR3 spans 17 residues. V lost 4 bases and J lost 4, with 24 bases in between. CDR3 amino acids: CASSPDWSASGGYEQYF. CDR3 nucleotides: TGTGCCAGCAGCCCCGATTGGTCCGCTAGTGGGGGATACGAGCAGTACTTC.

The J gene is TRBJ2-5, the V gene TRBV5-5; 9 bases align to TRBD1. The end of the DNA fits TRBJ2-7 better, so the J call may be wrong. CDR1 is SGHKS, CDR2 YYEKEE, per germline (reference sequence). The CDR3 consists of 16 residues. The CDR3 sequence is CASSLGPGQGGYEQYF. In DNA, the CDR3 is TGTGCCAGCAGCTTGGGGCCGGGACAGGGTGGCTACGAGCAGTACTTC.

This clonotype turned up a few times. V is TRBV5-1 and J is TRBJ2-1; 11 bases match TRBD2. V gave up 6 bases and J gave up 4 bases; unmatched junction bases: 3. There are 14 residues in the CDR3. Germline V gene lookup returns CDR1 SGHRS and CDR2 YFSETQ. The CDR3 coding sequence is TGCGCCAGCACCCTAGCGGGAGGATACAATGAGCAGTTCTTC. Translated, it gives CASTLAGGYNEQFF.

The CDR3 protein is CASSQRTSIYYEQYF. The CDR3 nucleotides read TGTGCCAGCAGCCAACGGACGTCTATCTACTACGAGCAGTACTTC. The J gene is TRBJ2-5, the V gene TRBV14; D is undetermined. The J call may be faulty, since TRBJ2-7 better matches the DNA end. This CDR3 contains 15 residues. Per germline, CDR1 SGHDN and CDR2 FVKESK.

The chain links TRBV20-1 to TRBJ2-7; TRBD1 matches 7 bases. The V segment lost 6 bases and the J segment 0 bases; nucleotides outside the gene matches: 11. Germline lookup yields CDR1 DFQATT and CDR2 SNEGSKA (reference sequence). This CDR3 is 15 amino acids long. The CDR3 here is CSAENRGTGSYEQYF. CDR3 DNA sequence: TGCAGTGCCGAAAACAGGGGAACTGGCTCCTACGAGCAGTACTTC.

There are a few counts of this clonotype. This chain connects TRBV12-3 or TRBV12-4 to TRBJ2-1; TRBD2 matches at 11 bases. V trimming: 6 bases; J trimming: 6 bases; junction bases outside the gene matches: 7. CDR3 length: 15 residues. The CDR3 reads CASRPLAGGINEQFF. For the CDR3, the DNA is TGTGCCAGCAGACCTCTAGCGGGGGGAATCAATGAGCAGTTCTTC.

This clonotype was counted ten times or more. CDR3 nucleotide sequence: TGTGCCAGCAGTTTCGACAGATCGAGCTCCTACGAGCAGTACTTC. Amino acids: CASSFDRSSSYEQYF. The chain is built from TRBV2 and TRBJ2-7; maybe TRBD1 (5 bases). CDR1 and CDR2 from the germline V gene are SNHLY and FYNNEI. V shed 5 bases and J shed 0 bases, with 14 bases lying between them. The CDR3 totals 15 residues.

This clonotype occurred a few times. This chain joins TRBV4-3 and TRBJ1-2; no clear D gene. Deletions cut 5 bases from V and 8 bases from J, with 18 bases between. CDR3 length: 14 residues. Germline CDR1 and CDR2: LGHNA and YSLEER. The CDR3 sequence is CASSGPGPRRGYTF. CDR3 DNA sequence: TGCGCCAGCAGCGGGCCCGGGCCCCGACGGGGCTACACCTTC.

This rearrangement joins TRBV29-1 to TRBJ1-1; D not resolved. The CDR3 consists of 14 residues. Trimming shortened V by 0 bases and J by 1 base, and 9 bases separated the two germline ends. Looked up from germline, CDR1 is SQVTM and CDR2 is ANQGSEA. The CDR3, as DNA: TGCAGCGTTGAAGATACTAACAGGAACACTGAAGCTTTCTTT. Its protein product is CSVEDTNRNTEAFF.